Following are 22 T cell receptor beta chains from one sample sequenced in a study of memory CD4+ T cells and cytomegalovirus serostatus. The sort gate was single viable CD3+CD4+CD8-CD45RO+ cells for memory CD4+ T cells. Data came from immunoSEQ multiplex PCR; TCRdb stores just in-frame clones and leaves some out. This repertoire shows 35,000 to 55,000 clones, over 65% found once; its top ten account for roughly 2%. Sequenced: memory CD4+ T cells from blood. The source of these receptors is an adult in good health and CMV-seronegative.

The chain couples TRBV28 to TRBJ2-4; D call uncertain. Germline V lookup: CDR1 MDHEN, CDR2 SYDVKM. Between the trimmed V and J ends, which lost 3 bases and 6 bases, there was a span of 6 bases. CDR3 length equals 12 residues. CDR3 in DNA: TGTGCCAGCAGTTTGTGGGGAAACATTCAGTACTTC. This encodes CASSLWGNIQYF.

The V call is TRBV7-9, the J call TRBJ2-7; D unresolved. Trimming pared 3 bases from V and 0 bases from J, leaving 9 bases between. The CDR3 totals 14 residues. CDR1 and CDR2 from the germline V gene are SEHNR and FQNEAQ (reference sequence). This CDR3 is CASSFGRFSYEQYF. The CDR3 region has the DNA TGTGCCAGCAGCTTCGGCAGATTCTCCTACGAGCAGTACTTC.

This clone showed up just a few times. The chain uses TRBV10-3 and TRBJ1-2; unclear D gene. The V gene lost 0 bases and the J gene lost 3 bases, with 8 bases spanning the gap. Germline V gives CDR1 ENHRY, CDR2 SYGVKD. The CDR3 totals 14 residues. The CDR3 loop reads CAISESIAYYGYTF. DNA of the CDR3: TGTGCCATCAGTGAGTCGATAGCTTACTATGGCTACACCTTC.

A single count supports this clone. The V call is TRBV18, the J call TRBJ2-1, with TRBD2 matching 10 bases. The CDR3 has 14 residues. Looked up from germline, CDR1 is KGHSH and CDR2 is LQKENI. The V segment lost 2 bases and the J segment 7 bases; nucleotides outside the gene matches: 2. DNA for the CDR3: TGTGCCAGCTCACCATTAGCGGGGGGAAATGAGCAGTTCTTC. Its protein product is CASSPLAGGNEQFF.

The DNA for the CDR3 is TGCAGCGCCCTTACCTTAGAGACCCAGTACTTC. It specifies CSALTLETQYF. This sequence joins TRBV29-1 and TRBJ2-5; no clear D gene. V lost 7 bases to trimming and J lost 4 bases, with 10 bases between them. The CDR3 covers 11 residues. Germline CDR1 SQVTM, CDR2 ANQGSEA.

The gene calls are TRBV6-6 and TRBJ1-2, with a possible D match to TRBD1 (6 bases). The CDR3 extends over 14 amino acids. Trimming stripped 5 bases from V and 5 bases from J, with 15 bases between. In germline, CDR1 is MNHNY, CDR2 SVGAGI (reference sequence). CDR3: CASSRGEGGYGYTF. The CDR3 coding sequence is TGTGCCAGCAGTAGGGGGGAGGGAGGATATGGCTACACCTTC.

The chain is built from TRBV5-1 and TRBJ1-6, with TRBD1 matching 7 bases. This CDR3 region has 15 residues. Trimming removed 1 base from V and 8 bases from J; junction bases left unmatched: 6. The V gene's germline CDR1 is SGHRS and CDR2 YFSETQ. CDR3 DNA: TGCGCCAGCAGCTTGCTTCAGGGGGGGGATTCACCCCTCCACTTT. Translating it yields CASSLLQGGDSPLHF.

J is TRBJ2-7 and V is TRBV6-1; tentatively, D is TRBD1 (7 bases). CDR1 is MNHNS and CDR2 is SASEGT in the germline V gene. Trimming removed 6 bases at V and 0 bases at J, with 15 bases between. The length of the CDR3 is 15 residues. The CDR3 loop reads CASRPRGVPSYEQYF. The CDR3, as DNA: TGTGCCAGCAGACCCAGGGGGGTCCCCTCCTACGAGCAGTACTTC.

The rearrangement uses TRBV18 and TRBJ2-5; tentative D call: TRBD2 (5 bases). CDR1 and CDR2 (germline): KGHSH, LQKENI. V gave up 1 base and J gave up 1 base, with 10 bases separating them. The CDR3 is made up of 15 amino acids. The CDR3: CASSPLANTQETQYF. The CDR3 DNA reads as TGTGCCAGCTCACCACTAGCGAACACCCAAGAGACCCAGTACTTC.

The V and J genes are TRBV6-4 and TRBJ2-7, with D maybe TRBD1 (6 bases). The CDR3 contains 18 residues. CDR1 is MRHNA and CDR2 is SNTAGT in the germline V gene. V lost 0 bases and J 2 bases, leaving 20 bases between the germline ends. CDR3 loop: CASSDSSRVRDTAYEQYF. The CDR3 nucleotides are TGTGCCAGCAGTGACTCAAGTCGGGTCCGGGACACAGCCTACGAGCAGTACTTC.

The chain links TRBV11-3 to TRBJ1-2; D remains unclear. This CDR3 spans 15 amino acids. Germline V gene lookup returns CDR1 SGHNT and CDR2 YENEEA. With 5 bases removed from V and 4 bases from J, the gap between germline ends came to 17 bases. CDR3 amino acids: CASSPTSLRTYGYTF. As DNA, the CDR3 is TGTGCCAGCAGCCCCACAAGTTTGCGGACCTATGGCTACACCTTC.

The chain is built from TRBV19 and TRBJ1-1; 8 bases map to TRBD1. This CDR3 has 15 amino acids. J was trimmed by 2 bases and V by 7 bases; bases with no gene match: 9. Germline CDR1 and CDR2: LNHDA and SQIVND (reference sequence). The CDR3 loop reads CASITTGGINTEAFF. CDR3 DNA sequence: TGTGCCAGTATCACTACAGGGGGGATTAACACTGAAGCTTTCTTT.

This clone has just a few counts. CDR3 nucleotide sequence: TGCGCCAGCAGCCAAGATCTGATCAAAGCCAACACCTTC. Amino acids: CASSQDLIKANTF. The chain employs TRBV4-1 and TRBJ1-2; D remains ambiguous. The CDR3 has 13 amino acids. Trimming pared 0 bases from V and 12 bases from J, leaving 14 bases between. The V gene's germline CDR1 is MGHRA and CDR2 YSYEKL.

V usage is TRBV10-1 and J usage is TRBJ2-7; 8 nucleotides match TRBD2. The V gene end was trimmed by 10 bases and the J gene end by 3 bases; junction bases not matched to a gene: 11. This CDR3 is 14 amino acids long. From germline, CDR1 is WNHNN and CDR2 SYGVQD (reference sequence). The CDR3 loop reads CANLKRGPHYEQYF. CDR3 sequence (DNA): TGCGCCAATCTAAAGCGGGGGCCCCACTACGAGCAGTACTTC.

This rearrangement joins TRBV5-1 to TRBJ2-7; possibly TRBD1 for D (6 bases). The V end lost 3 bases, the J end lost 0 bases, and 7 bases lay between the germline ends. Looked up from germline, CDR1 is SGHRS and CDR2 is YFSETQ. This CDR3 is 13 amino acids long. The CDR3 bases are TGCGCCAGCAGCTCCAGGGGCTCCTACGAGCAGTACTTC. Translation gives CASSSRGSYEQYF.

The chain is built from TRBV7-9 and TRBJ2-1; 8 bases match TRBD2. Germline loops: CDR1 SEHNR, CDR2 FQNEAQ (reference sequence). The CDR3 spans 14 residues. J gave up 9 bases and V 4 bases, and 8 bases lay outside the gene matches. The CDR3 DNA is TGTGCCAGCAGCTCGAGACTAGCGCGAAGTGAGCAGTTCTTC. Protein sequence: CASSSRLARSEQFF.

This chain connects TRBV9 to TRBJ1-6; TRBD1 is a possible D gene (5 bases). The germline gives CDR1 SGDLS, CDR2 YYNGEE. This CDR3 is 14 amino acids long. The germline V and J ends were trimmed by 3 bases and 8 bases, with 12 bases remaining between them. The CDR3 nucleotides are TGTGCCAGCAGCGCGGGACCAACCGATTCACCCCTCCACTTT. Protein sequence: CASSAGPTDSPLHF.

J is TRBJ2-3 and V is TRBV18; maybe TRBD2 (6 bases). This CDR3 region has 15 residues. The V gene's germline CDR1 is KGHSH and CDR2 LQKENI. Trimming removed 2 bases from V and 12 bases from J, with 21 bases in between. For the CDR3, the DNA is TGTGCCAGCTCACCATTCCAAGACGCCCGGGAGATCCAGTATTTT. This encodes CASSPFQDAREIQYF.

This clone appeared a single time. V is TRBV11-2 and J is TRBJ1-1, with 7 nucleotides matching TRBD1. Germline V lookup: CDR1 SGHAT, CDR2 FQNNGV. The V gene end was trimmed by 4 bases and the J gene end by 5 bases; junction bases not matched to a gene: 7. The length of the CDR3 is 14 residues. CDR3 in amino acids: CASSSLRQGTEAFF. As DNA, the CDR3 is TGTGCCAGCAGCTCCCTCAGACAGGGTACTGAAGCTTTCTTT.

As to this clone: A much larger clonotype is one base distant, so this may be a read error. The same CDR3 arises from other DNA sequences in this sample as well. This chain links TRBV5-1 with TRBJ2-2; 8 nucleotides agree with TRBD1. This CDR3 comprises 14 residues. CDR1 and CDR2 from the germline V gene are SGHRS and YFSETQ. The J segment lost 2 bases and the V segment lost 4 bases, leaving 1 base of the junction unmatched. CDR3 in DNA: TGCGCCAGCAGCGGGACAGGTAACACCGGGGAGCTGTTTTTT. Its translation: CASSGTGNTGELFF.

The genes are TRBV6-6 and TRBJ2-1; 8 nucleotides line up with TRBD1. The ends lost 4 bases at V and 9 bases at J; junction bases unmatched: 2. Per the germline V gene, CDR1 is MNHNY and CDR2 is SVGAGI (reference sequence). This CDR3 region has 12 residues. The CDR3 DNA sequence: TGTGCCAGCAGTTCAGGGGGCGGTGAGCAGTTCTTC. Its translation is CASSSGGGEQFF.

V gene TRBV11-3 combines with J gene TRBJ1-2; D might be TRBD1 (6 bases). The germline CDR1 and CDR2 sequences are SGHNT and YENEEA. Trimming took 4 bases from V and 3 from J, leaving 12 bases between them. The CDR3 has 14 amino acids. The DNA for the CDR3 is TGTGCCAGCAGCTCCGCAGGGGAATACTATGGCTACACCTTC. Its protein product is CASSSAGEYYGYTF.